This T cell receptor (beta chain) stems from a study of sequential checkpoint blockade in melanoma. This CDR3 has 13 residues. Germline CDR1 KGHSH, CDR2 LQKENI. Trimming removed 4 bases from V and 1 base from J, with 7 bases in between. Treatment here: randomized to nivolumab then ipilimumab (arm A) or the reverse (arm B). Sequencing used immunoSEQ multiplex PCR; TCRdb keeps in-frame clones, though not all of them. This table holds a few thousand clones, approximately 18% found once. This sample comprised tumor tissue (inferred from file names), obtained from a patient given nivolumab and ipilimumab in sequence. V usage is TRBV18 and J usage is TRBJ2-5, with D maybe TRBD2 (5 bases). This receptor was obtained from a human donor with melanoma. The CDR3 reads CASSLGSQETQYF. The CDR3 DNA reads TGTGCCAGCTCACTGGGGAGCCAAGAGACCCAGTACTTC.